What follows are 18 T cell receptor beta chains derived from one specimen sequenced in a study of control samples from healthy donors and cancer patients. The protocol was immunoSEQ multiplex PCR, while the TCRdb copy is restricted to in-frame clones and leaves out a portion. The sample carries roughly 120,000 clones, about 92% recorded once. Material: PBMCs. Receptor source: a man aged 50-59 years with head and neck cancer.

The chain uses TRBV11-2 and TRBJ2-7; 11 bases line up with TRBD2. This CDR3 spans 14 amino acids. Germline lookup yields CDR1 SGHAT and CDR2 FQNNGV. V gave up 3 bases and J gave up 5 bases; unmatched junction bases: 3. This CDR3 reads CASSLLAGGNEQYF. The CDR3 DNA sequence: TGTGCCAGCAGCTTGTTAGCGGGGGGGAACGAGCAGTACTTC. Filled out from reference TRBV11-2 and TRBJ2-7, the complete variable domain reads EAGVAQSPRYKIIEKRQSVAFWCNPISGHATLYWYQQILGQGPKLLIQFQNNGVVDDSQLPKDRFSAERLKGVDSTLKIQPAKLEDSAVYLCASSLLAGGNEQYFGPGTRLTVT.

CDR3 bases: TGTGCCAGCAGCCTCACTAGCGGGGCCGCAGATACGCAGTATTTT. Amino acids: CASSLTSGAADTQYF. The chain combines TRBV28 with TRBJ2-3; 10 bases line up with TRBD2. With V trimmed by 6 bases and J by 4 bases, 7 bases remained unmatched. CDR3 length equals 15 residues. Germline-derived CDR1 and CDR2 are MDHEN and SYDVKM.

The chain uses TRBV6-1 and TRBJ1-2; tentatively, D is TRBD1 (6 bases). CDR1 and CDR2 from the germline V gene are MNHNS and SASEGT. The CDR3 spans 15 residues. V shed 3 bases and J shed 4 bases, with 15 bases lying between them. DNA of the CDR3: TGTGCCAGCAGTGATCTGGGGGGCGTATTCTATGGCTACACCTTC. Translation: CASSDLGGVFYGYTF.

This clone showed up just once. This chain links TRBV5-5 with TRBJ2-3; 13 positions agree with TRBD2. CDR3 length equals 15 residues. V lost 4 bases and J lost 4; bases outside the gene matches: 3. CDR1 is SGHKS and CDR2 is YYEKEE in the germline V gene (reference sequence). In DNA, the CDR3 is TGTGCCAGCAGCAGAGGGACTAGCGGGGCAGATACGCAGTATTTT. Translating gives CASSRGTSGADTQYF.

The gene calls are TRBV6-2 or TRBV6-3 and TRBJ2-2; TRBD2 aligns across 7 bases. Germline V gene sequence: CDR1 MNHEY, CDR2 SVGEGT. CDR3 length: 15 amino acids. Unmatched junction bases numbered 5, after V lost 5 bases and J lost 2 bases. Written as DNA, the CDR3 is TGTGCCAGCAGTCTTGCGGGGGTCAACACCGGGGAGCTGTTTTTT. This sequence encodes CASSLAGVNTGELFF.

The chain is built from TRBV5-1 and TRBJ1-3; D gene uncertain. Germline values: CDR1 SGHRS, CDR2 YFSETQ. There are 14 residues in the CDR3. Between the trimmed V and J ends, which lost 0 bases and 0 bases, there was a span of 4 bases. Here the CDR3 DNA reads TGCGCCAGCAGCTTGGACCTCTCTGGAAACACCATATATTTT. Its protein is CASSLDLSGNTIYF.

This clone was observed once. This rearrangement joins TRBV3-1 (or the pseudogene TRBV3-2) to TRBJ1-2; TRBD1 agrees at 7 bases. This CDR3 is 13 amino acids long. Germline V gene lookup returns CDR1 LGHDT and CDR2 YNNKEL (reference sequence). V was clipped by 5 bases and J by 7 bases; unmatched bases: 7. The CDR3 region has the DNA TGTGCCAGCAGCAAACAGACAGGGTTTGGCTACACCTTC. Amino acid sequence: CASSKQTGFGYTF.

V usage is TRBV9 and J usage is TRBJ2-3; D might be TRBD1 or TRBD2, each matching 5 bases. The CDR3 loop spans 16 amino acids. Trimming pared 3 bases from V and 1 base from J, leaving 15 bases between. Germline CDR1 reads SGDLS; CDR2 reads YYNGEE. CDR3: CASSETGTYRTDTQYF. The CDR3 DNA is TGTGCCAGCAGCGAGACGGGGACCTATCGCACAGATACGCAGTATTTT.

This chain's CDR3 is CASSLGGRGRTWEQYF. CDR3 DNA: TGTGCCAGCAGCTTGGGGGGACGGGGGCGGACCTGGGAGCAGTACTTC. The chain joins TRBV5-4 to TRBJ2-7, with D possibly called TRBD1 or TRBD2 (6 bases each). Germline V lookup: CDR1 SGHNT, CDR2 YYREEE (reference sequence). Trimming took 0 bases from V and 7 from J, leaving 20 bases between them. The length of the CDR3 is 16 residues.

The gene calls are TRBV24-1 and TRBJ2-2, with D uncertain. Between the trimmed V and J ends, which lost 5 bases and 3 bases, there was a span of 12 bases. Germline assignment: CDR1 KGHDR and CDR2 SFDVKD. The CDR3 has 15 residues. The CDR3 DNA reads as TGTGCCACCAGTGCGGTAGGGATGGACACCGGGGAGCTGTTTTTT. Translated: CATSAVGMDTGELFF.

This sequence joins TRBV9 and TRBJ1-1, with no clear D. The CDR3 totals 17 residues. Germline loops: CDR1 SGDLS, CDR2 YYNGEE. V was cut by 0 bases and J by 0 bases, with 15 bases left in between. CDR3 sequence: CASSVVHPSYMNTEAFF. CDR3 in DNA: TGTGCCAGCAGCGTAGTGCACCCTAGTTACATGAACACTGAAGCTTTCTTT.

The V call is TRBV2, the J call TRBJ1-2; 11 bases fit TRBD1. CDR3 length equals 14 residues. J lost 4 bases, V lost 6 bases, and 4 bases had no gene match. In germline, CDR1 is SNHLY, CDR2 FYNNEI. CDR3 residues: CASRKDRGPYGYTF. DNA of the CDR3: TGTGCCAGCAGGAAGGACAGGGGGCCCTATGGCTACACCTTC.

This chain links TRBV19 with TRBJ2-1; TRBD2 agrees at 10 bases. The CDR3 has 16 amino acids. V shed 7 bases and J 6 bases; nucleotides not matched to a gene: 12. The germline V gene has CDR1 LNHDA and CDR2 SQIVND (reference sequence). CDR3 coding DNA: TGTGCCAGTACCCTGGCCGGGAAGCGGGGGGGCAATGAGCAGTTCTTC. Its translation is CASTLAGKRGGNEQFF.

The J gene is TRBJ2-1, the V gene TRBV3-1 (or the pseudogene TRBV3-2); D gene uncertain. CDR3 length: 13 residues. Trimming took off 6 bases at V and 5 bases at J, with 11 bases between the two ends. CDR1 and CDR2 (germline): LGHDT, YNNKEL (reference sequence). CDR3 coding DNA: TGTGCCAGCAGTGAAGGGCCTCACAATGAGCAGTTCTTC. It codes for CASSEGPHNEQFF.

The rearrangement links TRBV30 to TRBJ1-1; a possible D gene is TRBD1 (5 bases). The CDR3 is made up of 16 amino acids. Germline V gene sequence: CDR1 GTSNPN, CDR2 SVGIG (reference sequence). The V gene lost 2 bases and the J gene lost 5 bases, with 21 bases spanning the gap. Written as DNA, the CDR3 is TGTGCCTGGAGTTCGCTTAAGGGACCAGCACGGACTGAAGCTTTCTTT. Its protein product is CAWSSLKGPARTEAFF.

The CDR3 DNA is TGCAGTGCTAGTGAGGACAGGAATCAGCCCCAGCATTTT. Protein: CSASEDRNQPQHF. This chain connects TRBV20-1 to TRBJ1-5; 7 bases agree with TRBD1. J was trimmed by 4 bases and V by 3 bases; bases with no gene match: 3. The germline V gene has CDR1 DFQATT and CDR2 SNEGSKA (reference sequence). The CDR3 has 13 amino acids.

This clone appeared once. The chain couples TRBV6-2 or TRBV6-3 to TRBJ2-7; TRBD2 aligns across 10 bases. This CDR3 is 14 amino acids long. Germline CDR1 and CDR2: MNHEY and SVGEGT. Unmatched junction bases numbered 5, after V lost 2 bases and J lost 7 bases. Written as DNA, the CDR3 is TGTGCCAGCAGTTACCTAGCGGGGGCGAGTGAGCAGTACTTC. Protein sequence: CASSYLAGASEQYF.

The chain recombines TRBV5-4 with TRBJ2-6; 8 bases map to TRBD2. V was clipped by 4 bases and J by 2 bases; unmatched bases: 11. The CDR3 consists of 18 residues. Germline V CDR1 and CDR2: SGHNT, YYREEE (reference sequence). CDR3 coding DNA: TGTGCCAGCAGCCACCCGGGAGGGAGCTCTGCTGGGGCCAACGTCCTGACTTTC. Translation gives CASSHPGGSSAGANVLTF.